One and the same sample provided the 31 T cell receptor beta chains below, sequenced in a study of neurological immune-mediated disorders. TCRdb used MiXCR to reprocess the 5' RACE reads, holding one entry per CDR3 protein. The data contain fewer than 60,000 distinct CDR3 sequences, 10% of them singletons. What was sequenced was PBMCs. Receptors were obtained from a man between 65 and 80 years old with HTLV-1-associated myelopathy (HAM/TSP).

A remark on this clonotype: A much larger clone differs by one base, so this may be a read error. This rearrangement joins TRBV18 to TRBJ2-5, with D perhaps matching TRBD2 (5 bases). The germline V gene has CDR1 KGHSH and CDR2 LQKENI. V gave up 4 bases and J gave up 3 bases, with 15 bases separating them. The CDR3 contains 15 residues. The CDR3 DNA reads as TGTGCCAGCTCACTACGGTATAGCGCCGAAGAGACCCAGTACTTC. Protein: CASSLRYSAEETQYF.

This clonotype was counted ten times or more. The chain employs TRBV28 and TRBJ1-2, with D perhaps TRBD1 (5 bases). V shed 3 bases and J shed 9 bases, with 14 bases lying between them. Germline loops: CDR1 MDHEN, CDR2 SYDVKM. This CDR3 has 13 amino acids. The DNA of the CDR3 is TGTGCCAGCAGTTTGTCACAGGCTCTCAGCTACACCTTC. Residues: CASSLSQALSYTF.

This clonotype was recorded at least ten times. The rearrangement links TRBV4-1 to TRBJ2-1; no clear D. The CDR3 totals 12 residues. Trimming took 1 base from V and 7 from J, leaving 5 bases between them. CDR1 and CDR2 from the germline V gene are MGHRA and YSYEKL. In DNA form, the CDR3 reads TGCGCCAGCAGCCAAGCCCAGAATGAGCAGTTCTTC. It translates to CASSQAQNEQFF.

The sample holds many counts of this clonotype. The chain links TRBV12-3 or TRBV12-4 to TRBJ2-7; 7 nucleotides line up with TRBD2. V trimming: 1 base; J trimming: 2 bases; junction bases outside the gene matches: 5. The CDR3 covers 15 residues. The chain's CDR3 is CASSLVPGGTYEQYF. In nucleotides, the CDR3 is TGTGCCAGCAGTTTAGTTCCCGGGGGGACCTACGAGCAGTACTTC.

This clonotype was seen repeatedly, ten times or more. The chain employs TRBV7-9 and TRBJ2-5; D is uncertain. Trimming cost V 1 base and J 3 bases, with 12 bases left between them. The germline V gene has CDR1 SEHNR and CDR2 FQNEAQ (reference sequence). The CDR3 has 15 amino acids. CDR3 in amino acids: CASSLGSLQKETQYF. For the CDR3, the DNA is TGTGCCAGCAGCTTAGGTTCCCTCCAAAAAGAGACCCAGTACTTC.

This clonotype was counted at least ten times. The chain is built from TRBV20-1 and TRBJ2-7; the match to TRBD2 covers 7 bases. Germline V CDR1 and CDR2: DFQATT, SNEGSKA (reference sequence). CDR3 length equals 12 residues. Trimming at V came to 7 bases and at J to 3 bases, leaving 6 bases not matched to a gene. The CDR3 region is CSVGGILYEQYF. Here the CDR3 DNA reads TGCAGTGTGGGGGGGATCCTCTACGAGCAGTACTTC.

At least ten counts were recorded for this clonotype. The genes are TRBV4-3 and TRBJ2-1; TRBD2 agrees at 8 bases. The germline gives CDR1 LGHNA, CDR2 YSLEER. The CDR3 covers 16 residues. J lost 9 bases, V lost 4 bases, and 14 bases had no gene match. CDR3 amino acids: CASSPDAAAGVGEQFF. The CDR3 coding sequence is TGCGCCAGCAGCCCAGACGCGGCAGCGGGAGTAGGTGAGCAGTTCTTC.

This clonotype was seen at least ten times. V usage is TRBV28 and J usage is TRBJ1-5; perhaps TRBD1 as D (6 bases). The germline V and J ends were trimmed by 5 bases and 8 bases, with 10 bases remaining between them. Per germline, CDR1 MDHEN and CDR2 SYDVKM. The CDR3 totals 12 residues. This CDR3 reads CASSTPGEPQHF. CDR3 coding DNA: TGTGCCAGCAGTACCCCAGGGGAGCCCCAGCATTTT. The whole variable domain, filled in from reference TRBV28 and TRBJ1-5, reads DVKVTQSSRYLVKRTGEKVFLECVQDMDHENMFWYRQDPGLGLRLIYFSYDVKMKEKGDIPEGYSVSREKKERFSLILESASTNQTSMYLCASSTPGEPQHFGDGTRLSIL.

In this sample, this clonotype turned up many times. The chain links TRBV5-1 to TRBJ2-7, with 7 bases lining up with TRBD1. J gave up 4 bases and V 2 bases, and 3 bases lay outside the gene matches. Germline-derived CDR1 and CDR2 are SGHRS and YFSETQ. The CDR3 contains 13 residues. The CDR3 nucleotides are TGCGCCAGCAGCTTCGGACAGGATTACGAGCAGTACTTC. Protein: CASSFGQDYEQYF. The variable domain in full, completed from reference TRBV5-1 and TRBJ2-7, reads KAGVTQTPRYLIKTRGQQVTLSCSPISGHRSVSWYQQTPGQGLQFLFEYFSETQRNKGNFPGRFSGRQFSNSRSEMNVSTLELGDSALYLCASSFGQDYEQYFGPGTRLTVT.

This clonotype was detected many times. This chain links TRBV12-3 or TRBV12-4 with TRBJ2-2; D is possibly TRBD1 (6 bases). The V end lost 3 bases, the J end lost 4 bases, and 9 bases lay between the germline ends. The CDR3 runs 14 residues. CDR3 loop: CASSLQGFTGELFF. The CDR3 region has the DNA TGTGCCAGCAGTTTGCAGGGGTTCACCGGGGAGCTGTTTTTT.

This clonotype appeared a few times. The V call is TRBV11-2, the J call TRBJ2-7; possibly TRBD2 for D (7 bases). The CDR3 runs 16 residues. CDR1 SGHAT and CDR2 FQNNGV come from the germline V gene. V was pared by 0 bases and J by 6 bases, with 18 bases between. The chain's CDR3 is CASSLEGGAFSIEQYF. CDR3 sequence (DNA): TGTGCCAGCAGCTTAGAGGGGGGGGCGTTTTCAATCGAGCAGTACTTC.

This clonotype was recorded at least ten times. The chain's CDR3 is CASSLGASGRWDTQYF. CDR3 DNA sequence: TGCGCCAGCAGCTTGGGGGCTAGCGGGAGATGGGATACGCAGTATTTT. V usage is TRBV5-1 and J usage is TRBJ2-3; 10 bases align to TRBD2. V was pared by 0 bases and J by 6 bases, with 7 bases of the junction left unmatched. The germline gives CDR1 SGHRS, CDR2 YFSETQ. This CDR3 is built from 16 residues.

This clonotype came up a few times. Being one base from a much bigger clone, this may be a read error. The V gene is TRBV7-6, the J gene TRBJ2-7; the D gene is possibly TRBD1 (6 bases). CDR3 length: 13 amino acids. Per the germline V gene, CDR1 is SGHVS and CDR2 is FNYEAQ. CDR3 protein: CASSPGTLYERYF. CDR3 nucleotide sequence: TGTGCCAGCAGCCCCGGGACATTATACGAGCGGTACTTC.

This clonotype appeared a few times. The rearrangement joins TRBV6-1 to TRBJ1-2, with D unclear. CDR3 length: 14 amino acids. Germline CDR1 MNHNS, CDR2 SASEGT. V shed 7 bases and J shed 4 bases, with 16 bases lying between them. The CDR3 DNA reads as TGTGCCAGCACCCGAGTGGGCTCGGGCTATGGCTACACCTTC. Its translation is CASTRVGSGYGYTF.

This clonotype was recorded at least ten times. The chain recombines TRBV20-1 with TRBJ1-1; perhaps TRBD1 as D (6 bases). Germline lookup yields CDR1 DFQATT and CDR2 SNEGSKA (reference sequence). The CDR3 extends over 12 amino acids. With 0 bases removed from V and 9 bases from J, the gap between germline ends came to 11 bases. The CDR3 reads CSARETTGKAFF. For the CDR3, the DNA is TGCAGTGCTAGAGAGACTACAGGGAAAGCTTTCTTT.

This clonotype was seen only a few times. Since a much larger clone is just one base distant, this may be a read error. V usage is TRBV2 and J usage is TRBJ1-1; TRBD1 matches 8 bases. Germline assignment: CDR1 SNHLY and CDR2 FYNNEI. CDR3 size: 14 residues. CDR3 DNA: TGTGCCAGCAGTGAGGACAGGGCGAACACTGAAGCTGTCTTT. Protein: CASSEDRANTEAVF.

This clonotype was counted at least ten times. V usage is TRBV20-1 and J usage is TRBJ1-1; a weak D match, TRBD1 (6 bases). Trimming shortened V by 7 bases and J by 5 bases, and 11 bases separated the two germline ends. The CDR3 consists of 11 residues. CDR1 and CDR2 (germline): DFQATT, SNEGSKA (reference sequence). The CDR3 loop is CSGQDDTEAFF. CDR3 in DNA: TGCAGTGGACAGGACGATACTGAAGCTTTCTTT.

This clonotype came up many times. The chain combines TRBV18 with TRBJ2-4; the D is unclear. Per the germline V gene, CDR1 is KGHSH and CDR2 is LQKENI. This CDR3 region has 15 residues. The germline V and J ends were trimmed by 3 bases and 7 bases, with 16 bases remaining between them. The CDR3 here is CASSPDSRSSNIQYF. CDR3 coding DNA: TGTGCCAGCTCACCGGATTCGCGTAGCTCCAACATTCAGTACTTC.

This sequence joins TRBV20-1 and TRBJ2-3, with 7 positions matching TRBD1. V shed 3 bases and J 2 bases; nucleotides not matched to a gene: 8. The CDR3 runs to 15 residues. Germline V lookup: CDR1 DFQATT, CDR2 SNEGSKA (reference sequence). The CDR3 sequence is CSASTEDRDTDTQYF. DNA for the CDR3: TGCAGTGCTAGCACCGAAGACAGGGACACAGATACGCAGTATTTT.

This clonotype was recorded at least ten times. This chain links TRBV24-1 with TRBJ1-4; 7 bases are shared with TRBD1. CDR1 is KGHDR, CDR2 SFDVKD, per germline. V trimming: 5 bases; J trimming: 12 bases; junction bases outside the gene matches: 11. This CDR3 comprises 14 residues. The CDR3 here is CATSGTRDSGELFF. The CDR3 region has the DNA TGTGCCACCAGTGGTACCAGGGACAGTGGGGAACTGTTTTTT.

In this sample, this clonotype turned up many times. CDR3 loop: CASSLEGSGNQPQHF. CDR3 coding DNA: TGTGCCAGCAGCTTAGAAGGAAGCGGCAATCAGCCCCAGCATTTT. The chain joins TRBV7-9 to TRBJ1-5; D gene uncertain. V lost 1 base to trimming and J lost 2 bases, with 9 bases between them. The germline CDR1 and CDR2 sequences are SEHNR and FQNEAQ (reference sequence). The CDR3 is made up of 15 amino acids.

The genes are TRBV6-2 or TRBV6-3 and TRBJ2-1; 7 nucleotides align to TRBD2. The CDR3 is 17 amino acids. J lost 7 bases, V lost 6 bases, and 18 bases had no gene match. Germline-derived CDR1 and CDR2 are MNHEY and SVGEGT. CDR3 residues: CASSRRVGGSRENEQFF. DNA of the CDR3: TGTGCCAGCAGCCGCCGGGTGGGCGGGAGCCGAGAGAATGAGCAGTTCTTC.

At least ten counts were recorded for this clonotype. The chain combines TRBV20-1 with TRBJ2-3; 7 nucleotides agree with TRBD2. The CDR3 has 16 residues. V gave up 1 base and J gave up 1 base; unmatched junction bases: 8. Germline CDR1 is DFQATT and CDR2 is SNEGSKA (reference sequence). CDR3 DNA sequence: TGCAGTGCTAGAGGCGGTAGCGGGTCCCGCACAGATACGCAGTATTTT. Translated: CSARGGSGSRTDTQYF.

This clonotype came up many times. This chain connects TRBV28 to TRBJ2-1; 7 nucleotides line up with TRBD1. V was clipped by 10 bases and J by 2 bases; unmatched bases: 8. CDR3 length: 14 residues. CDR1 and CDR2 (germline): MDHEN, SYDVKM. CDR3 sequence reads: CATLPGTAYNEQFF. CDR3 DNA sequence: TGTGCCACCCTCCCCGGGACAGCCTACAATGAGCAGTTCTTC. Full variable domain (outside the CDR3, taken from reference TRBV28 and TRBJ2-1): DVKVTQSSRYLVKRTGEKVFLECVQDMDHENMFWYRQDPGLGLRLIYFSYDVKMKEKGDIPEGYSVSREKKERFSLILESASTNQTSMYLCATLPGTAYNEQFFGPGTRLTVL.

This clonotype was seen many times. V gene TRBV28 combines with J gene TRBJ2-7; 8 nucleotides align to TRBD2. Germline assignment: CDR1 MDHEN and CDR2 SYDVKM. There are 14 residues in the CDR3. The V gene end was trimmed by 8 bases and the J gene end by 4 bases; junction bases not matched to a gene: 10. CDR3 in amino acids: CASGGGSHLYEQYF. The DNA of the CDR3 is TGTGCCAGCGGCGGGGGGAGCCACCTTTACGAGCAGTACTTC.

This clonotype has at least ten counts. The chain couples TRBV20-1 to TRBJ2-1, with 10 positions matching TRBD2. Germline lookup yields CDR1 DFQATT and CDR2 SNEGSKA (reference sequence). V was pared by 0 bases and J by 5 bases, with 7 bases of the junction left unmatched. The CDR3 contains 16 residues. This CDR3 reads CSARDFAAGGNNEQFF. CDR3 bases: TGCAGTGCTAGAGATTTCGCAGCGGGAGGGAACAATGAGCAGTTCTTC.

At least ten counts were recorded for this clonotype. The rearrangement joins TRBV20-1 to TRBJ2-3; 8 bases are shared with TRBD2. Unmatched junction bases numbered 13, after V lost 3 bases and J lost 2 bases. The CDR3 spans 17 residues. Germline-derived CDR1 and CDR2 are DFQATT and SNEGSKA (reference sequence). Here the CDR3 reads CSASVAGRLKPTDTQYF. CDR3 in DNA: TGCAGTGCTAGTGTAGCGGGGAGATTGAAACCCACAGATACGCAGTATTTT.

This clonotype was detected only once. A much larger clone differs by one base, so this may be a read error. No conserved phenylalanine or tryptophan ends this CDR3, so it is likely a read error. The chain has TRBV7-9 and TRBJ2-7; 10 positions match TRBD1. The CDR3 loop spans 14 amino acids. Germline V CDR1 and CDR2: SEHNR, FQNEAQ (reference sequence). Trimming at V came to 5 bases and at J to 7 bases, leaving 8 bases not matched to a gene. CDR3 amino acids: CASSPTTGGGEQYL. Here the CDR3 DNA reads TGTGCCAGCAGCCCCACGACAGGGGGCGGGGAGCAGTACCTC.

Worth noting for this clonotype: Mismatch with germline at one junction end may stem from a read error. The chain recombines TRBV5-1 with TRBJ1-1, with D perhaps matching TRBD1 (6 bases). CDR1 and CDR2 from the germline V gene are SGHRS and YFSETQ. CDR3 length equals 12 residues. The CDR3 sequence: CASGRGNSEAYF. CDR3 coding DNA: TGCGCCAGCGGTAGGGGGAACTCTGAAGCTTACTTT.

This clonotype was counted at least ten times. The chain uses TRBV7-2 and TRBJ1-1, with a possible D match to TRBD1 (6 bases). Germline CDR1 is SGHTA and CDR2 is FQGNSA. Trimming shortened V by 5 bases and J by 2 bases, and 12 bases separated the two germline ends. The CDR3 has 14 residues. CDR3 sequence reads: CASSTGQTNTEAFF. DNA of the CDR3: TGTGCCAGCAGCACCGGACAGACCAACACTGAAGCTTTCTTT.

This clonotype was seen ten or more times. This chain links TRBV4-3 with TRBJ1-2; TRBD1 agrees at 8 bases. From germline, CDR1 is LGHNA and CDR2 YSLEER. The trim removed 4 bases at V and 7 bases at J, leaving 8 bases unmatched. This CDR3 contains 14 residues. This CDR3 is CASSRMGQVVGYTF. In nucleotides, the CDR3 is TGCGCCAGCAGCCGAATGGGACAGGTTGTTGGCTACACCTTC.